Listed here is a single T cell receptor beta chain. What it binds is unknown. A much larger clone lies a single base off, so this may be a read error. This sample is part of a study of post-analysis software for immune sequencing data. Study results and limitations: Controls showed significantly higher normalized Chao1 diversity than did multiple sclerosis patients. Samples from a shared batch, those prepared together, strongly co-clustered by F measure.

Unique molecular identifiers were built into the TCR beta cDNA libraries. Using its own MiXCR run on the PCR reads, TCRdb lists one record per CDR3 protein. The profile shows roughly 180,000 distinct CDR3 sequences, 30% of them singletons. This TCR was recovered from a girl aged 10-17 years with multiple sclerosis. What was sequenced was blood.

For the CDR3, the DNA is TGTGCCATCAGCAGGGCCCGGGACAGGTCCTACGAGCTGTACTTC. Translated, it gives CAISRARDRSYELYF. This chain links TRBV10-3 with TRBJ2-7, with TRBD1 matching over 8 bases. The CDR3 sequence is 15 residues long. Germline lookup yields CDR1 ENHRY and CDR2 SYGVKD.